This T cell receptor beta chain was captured by sequencing in a study of molecular identifiers for immune sequencing clone quantification. Study-level results: Whereas clones above 20 RNA copies held under 1% of naive-cell molecules, they held over 97% of effector molecules.

To note about this clonotype: Its matching antigen is unknown.

With listed TCR primers and previously described methods, bulk TCR libraries were prepared. MiXCR was run by TCRdb on the PCR reads, yielding one entry per CDR3 protein. This sample yields 88,000 or so distinct CDR3 sequences, of which roughly a fifth are seen a single time; approximately 1.1% belongs to the top ten. The sequence derives from a human donor in good health. Some libraries in this study had Jurkat cell RNA spiked in. The specimen was naive CD8+ T cells from blood, with Jurkat cell RNA spiked in. Subset reported: FACS-sorted CD8+CD4-CCR7+CD45RA+ naive T cells.

CDR3 in amino acids: CAWSGRALRGLVDEQFF. The CDR3 coding sequence is TGTGCCTGGAGTGGCCGAGCTTTGAGGGGGCTTGTCGATGAGCAGTTCTTC. J is TRBJ2-1 and V is TRBV30; 7 nucleotides agree with TRBD1. The V gene end was trimmed by 1 base and the J gene end by 8 bases; junction bases not matched to a gene: 17. The germline V gene encodes CDR1 GTSNPN and CDR2 SVGIG (reference sequence). This CDR3 has 17 residues.